Listed below are T cell receptor beta chains from one sample, sequenced in a study of metastatic and nonmetastatic thyroid tumors. With MiXCR, TCRdb called clones anew from the PCR reads. This table holds more than 13,000 clones, around a quarter found once. The sequenced sample consisted of blood. These TCRs come from a female donor with papillary thyroid cancer or a benign thyroid nodule (not recorded which). Some clones in this sample may be carry-over from other donors' samples. CDR3s leave out the opening cysteine and the closing phenylalanine or tryptophan.

V	J	CDR3
TRBV7-3	TRBJ2-5	ASSLGSGGFKETQH
TRBV5-1	TRBJ2-7	ASSLQVSSGSISYEQY
TRBV6-4	TRBJ2-5	ASSISGGETQY
TRBV20-1	TRBJ2-3	SARLAGTSTDTQY
TRBV6-1	TRBJ2-6	ASSARARGANVLT
TRBV20-1	TRBJ1-5	SAGNRRGGNQPQH
TRBV9	TRBJ1-2	ASSATGSWGGYT
TRBV4-3	TRBJ2-7	ASSQTSDETYEQY
TRBV12-3/TRBV12-4	TRBJ2-6	ASSPLGGRFGANVLT
TRBV3-1	TRBJ2-2	ASSPPGLAGGELF
TRBV20-1	TRBJ1-1	SANEGGAVTEAF
TRBV6-1	TRBJ1-2	ASRLQGGYYGYT
TRBV6-2/TRBV6-3	TRBJ1-4	ASSSSGAGGWEKLF
TRBV5-1	TRBJ2-2	ASGPSPNTGELF
TRBV5-1	TRBJ2-1	ASSLGTSGRAYNEQF
TRBV7-2	TRBJ2-1	ASSSSGGEQF
TRBV7-6	TRBJ1-2	ASSQRQGDGYT
TRBV6-1	TRBJ2-1	ASSLTSGGADEQF
TRBV28	TRBJ2-7	VSRLKRTVASYEQY
TRBV14	TRBJ2-3	ASSHRPSGRTDTQY
TRBV5-1	TRBJ2-3	ASMQGTDTQY
TRBV20-1	TRBJ1-4	SARGQGGSNEKLF
TRBV27	TRBJ2-2	ASSLQTTSNTGELF
TRBV6-2/TRBV6-3	TRBJ2-7	ASTTGAEQY
TRBV7-2	TRBJ2-3	ASSFSGGPTDTQY
TRBV7-5	TRBJ2-3	TSVPRLAGAFITDTQY
TRBV7-2	TRBJ2-1	ASPRGSGDQQF
TRBV6-1	TRBJ2-7	ASSIEVGGIYERY
TRBV28	TRBJ1-2	ASSPRIPINYGYT
TRBV7-9	TRBJ2-7	ASSLGAGVYEQY
TRBV7-2	TRBJ1-2	ASSLAIGGYGYT
TRBV7-8	TRBJ1-5	ASSLARTGGQPQH
TRBV18	TRBJ2-5	AGSEGQGKDTQY
TRBV20-1	TRBJ1-1	SASPRPSSGAF
TRBV5-1	TRBJ1-2	ASSLNGENYGYT